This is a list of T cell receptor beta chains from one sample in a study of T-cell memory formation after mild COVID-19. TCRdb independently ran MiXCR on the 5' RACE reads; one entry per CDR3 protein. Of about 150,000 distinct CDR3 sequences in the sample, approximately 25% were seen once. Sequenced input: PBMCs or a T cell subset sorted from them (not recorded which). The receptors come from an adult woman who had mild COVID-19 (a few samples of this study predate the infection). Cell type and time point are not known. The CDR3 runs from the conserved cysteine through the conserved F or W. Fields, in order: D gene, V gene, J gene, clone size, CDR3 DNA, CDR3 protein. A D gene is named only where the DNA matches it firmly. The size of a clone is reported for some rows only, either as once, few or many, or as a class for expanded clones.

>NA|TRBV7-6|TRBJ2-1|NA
TGTGCCAGCAGCTTTCCGTCCGAGGGCATCAGTGAGCAGTTCTTC
CASSFPSEGISEQFF
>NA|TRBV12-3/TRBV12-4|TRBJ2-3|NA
TGTGCCAGCAGTTTACAGGAGTCAGAGTCAGATACGCAGTATTTT
CASSLQESESDTQYF
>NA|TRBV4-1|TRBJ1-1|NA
TGCGCCAGCAGCCAAACCGGGCAAGTAAACACTGAAGCTTTCTTT
CASSQTGQVNTEAFF
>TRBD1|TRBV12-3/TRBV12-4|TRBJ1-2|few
TGTGCCAGCCGGACAGGGGGCCTAGAGGGCTACACCTTC
CASRTGGLEGYTF
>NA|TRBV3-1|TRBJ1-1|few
TGTGCCAGCAGCCCCGTCAGTAACACTGAAGCTTTCTTT
CASSPVSNTEAFF
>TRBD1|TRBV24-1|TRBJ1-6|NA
TGTGCCACCAGAAAGGGGGCTGGATCACCCCTCCACTTT
CATRKGAGSPLHF
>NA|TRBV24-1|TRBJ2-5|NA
TGTGCCACCAGTGATTTGGGAGAGACCCAGTACTTC
CATSDLGETQYF
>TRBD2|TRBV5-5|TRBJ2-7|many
TGTGCCAGCAGCTTGGAGGCCTACCACGGGAGGACCTCCTACGAGCAGTACTTC
CASSLEAYHGRTSYEQYF
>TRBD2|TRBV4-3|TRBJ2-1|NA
TGCGCCAGCTCTCCTATAGCGGGAGATGGCAATGAGCAGTTCTTC
CASSPIAGDGNEQFF
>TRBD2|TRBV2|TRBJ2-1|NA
TGTGCCAGCAGTGATGGTAGCGGGAGAGGGTATGAGCAGTTCTTC
CASSDGSGRGYEQFF
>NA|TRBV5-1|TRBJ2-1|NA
TGCGCCAGCAGCTCGGACGGGGACGGATACAATGAGCAGTTCTTC
CASSSDGDGYNEQFF
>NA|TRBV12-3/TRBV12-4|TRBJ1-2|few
TGTGCCAGCAGTCCCAGGGGTCTATCCTACTATGGCTACACCTTC
CASSPRGLSYYGYTF
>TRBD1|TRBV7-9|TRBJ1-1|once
TGTGCCAGCAGCTCAGGACAGGTGAACACTGAAGCTTTCTTT
CASSSGQVNTEAFF
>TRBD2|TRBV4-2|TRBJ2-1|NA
TGTGCCAGCAGCCAAGATAGCGGGGGGGCCTACAATGAGCAGTTCTTC
CASSQDSGGAYNEQFF
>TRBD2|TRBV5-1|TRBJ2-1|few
TGCGCCAGCAGCCTGACTAGCGGGGCGGCGGATGAGCAGTTCTTC
CASSLTSGAADEQFF
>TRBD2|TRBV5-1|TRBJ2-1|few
TGCGCCAGCAGCTTGGTTACCTTAGCGGGGGGTATTGATGAGCAGTTCTTC
CASSLVTLAGGIDEQFF
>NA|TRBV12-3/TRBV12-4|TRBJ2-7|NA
TGTGCCAGCAGTTTTGACAGCCGAATGGTCTACGAGCAGTACTTC
CASSFDSRMVYEQYF
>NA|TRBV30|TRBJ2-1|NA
TGTGCGTATAATGAGCAGTTCTTC
CAYNEQFF
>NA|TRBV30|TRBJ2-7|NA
TGTGCCTGGGAGCCAACACCGGGGGCGTACGAGCAGTACTTC
CAWEPTPGAYEQYF
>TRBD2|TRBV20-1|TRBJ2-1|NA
TGCAGTGCTAGGACTAGCGGGAGCTCCTACAATGAGCAGTTCTTC
CSARTSGSSYNEQFF
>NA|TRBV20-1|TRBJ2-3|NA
TGCAGTGCTAGAGGTAACCCGACTGGTGATACGCAGTATTTT
CSARGNPTGDTQYF
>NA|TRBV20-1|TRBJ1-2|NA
TGCAGTGCTAGAGGGGTACCCGCTAACTATGGCTACACCTTC
CSARGVPANYGYTF
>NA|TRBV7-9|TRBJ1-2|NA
TGTGCCAGCAGCTTAGGGGGAGGGGTCAACTATGGCTACACCTTC
CASSLGGGVNYGYTF
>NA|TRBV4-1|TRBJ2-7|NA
TGCGCCAGCAGCCAATCGAGTAGGGGGGGCATGGGCGGCTACGAGCAGTACTTC
CASSQSSRGGMGGYEQYF
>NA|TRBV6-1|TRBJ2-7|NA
TGTGCCAGCAGTGAAATAGCCTACTACGAGCAGTACTTC
CASSEIAYYEQYF
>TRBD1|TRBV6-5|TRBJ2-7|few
TGTGCCAGCAGTCCCGGACAGGGGGGGGACGAGCAGTACTTC
CASSPGQGGDEQYF
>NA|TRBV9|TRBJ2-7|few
TGTGCCAGCAGCGTAGGGCAGTGGGACTACGAGCAGTACTTC
CASSVGQWDYEQYF
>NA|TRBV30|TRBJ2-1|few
TGTGCCTGGAGGGACCTTGCGTCTGAGCAGTTCTTC
CAWRDLASEQFF
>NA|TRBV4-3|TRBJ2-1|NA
TGCGCCAGCAGCCAAGATGCGCCCGATGAGCAGTTCTTC
CASSQDAPDEQFF
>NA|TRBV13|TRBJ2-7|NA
TGTGCCAGCGCCTCGGCGGGACATTACGAGCAGTACTTC
CASASAGHYEQYF
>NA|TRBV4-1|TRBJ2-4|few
TGCGCCAGCAGCCCTGGCGGGCGGGAAAACATTCAGTACTTC
CASSPGGRENIQYF
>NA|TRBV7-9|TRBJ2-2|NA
TGTGCCAGCAGCTCCCCAGCGAACACCGGGGAGCTGTTTTTT
CASSSPANTGELFF
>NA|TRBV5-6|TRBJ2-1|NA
TGTGCCAGCAGCTTGGGGGTCGGAAGCGGGAATGAGCAGTTCTTC
CASSLGVGSGNEQFF
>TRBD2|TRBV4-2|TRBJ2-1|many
TGTGCCAGCAGCCAAGATAGCGGGGGGGCAAATGAGCAGTTCTTC
CASSQDSGGANEQFF
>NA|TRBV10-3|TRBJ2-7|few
TGTGCCATCAGCCCACCGACGGCCGACGAGCAGTACTTC
CAISPPTADEQYF
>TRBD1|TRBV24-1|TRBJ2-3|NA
TGTGCCACCGAGGGGGCGGGCACAGATACGCAGTATTTT
CATEGAGTDTQYF
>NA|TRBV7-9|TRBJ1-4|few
TGTGCCAGCAGCCCCGAGGGACGGCCGGACGAAAAACTGTTTTTT
CASSPEGRPDEKLFF
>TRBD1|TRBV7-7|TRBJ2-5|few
TGTGCTAGCAGCTCAGGGACAGGAGGAGAGACCCAGTACTTC
CASSSGTGGETQYF
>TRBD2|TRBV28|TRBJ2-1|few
TGTGCCAGCAGTTCACCGGACCTAGCGGATGAGCAGTTCTTC
CASSSPDLADEQFF
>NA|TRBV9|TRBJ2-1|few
TGTGCCAGCAGCTCCCCCTTTCTGGCGGATAGACCCTCCGATGAGCAGTTCTTC
CASSSPFLADRPSDEQFF
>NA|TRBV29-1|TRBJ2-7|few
TGCAGCGCCATCCGCACAGCCACCTACGAGCAGTACTTC
CSAIRTATYEQYF
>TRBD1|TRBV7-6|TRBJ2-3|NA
TGTGCCAGCAGCTTACAGGGGGCGCGAGATACGCAGTATTTT
CASSLQGARDTQYF
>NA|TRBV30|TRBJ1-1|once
TGTGCCTGGGACATACAGGGAATGAACACTGAAGCTTTCTTT
CAWDIQGMNTEAFF
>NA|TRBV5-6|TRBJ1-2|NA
TGTGCCAGCACCCTAGGGGTGGGACGGGTTGACGGCTACACCTTC
CASTLGVGRVDGYTF
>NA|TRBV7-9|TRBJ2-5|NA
TGTGCCAGCTACGGAGTAGGGAGAAGGGAGACCCAGTACTTC
CASYGVGRRETQYF
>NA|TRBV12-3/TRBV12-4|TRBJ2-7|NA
TGTGCCAGCAGTCCCGCCGGGCAACTTTACGAGCAGTACTTC
CASSPAGQLYEQYF
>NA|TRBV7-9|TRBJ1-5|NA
TGTGCCAGCAGCTTCTCTGGGAGCAATCAGCCCCAGCATTTT
CASSFSGSNQPQHF
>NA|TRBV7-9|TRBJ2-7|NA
TGTGCCAGCAGCTTAGAGTATGGCAGTACCTACGAGCAGTACTTC
CASSLEYGSTYEQYF
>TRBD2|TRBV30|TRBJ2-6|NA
TGTGCCTGGAGTGGATTCGGGCTAGCGGGATCTGGGGCCAACGTCCTGACTTTC
CAWSGFGLAGSGANVLTF
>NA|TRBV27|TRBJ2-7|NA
TGTGCCAGCAGTTTTGAAGGAGCCTACGAGCAGTACTTC
CASSFEGAYEQYF
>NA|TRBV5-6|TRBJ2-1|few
TGTGCCAGCAGTCTGGAGGCCAATGAGCAGTTCTTC
CASSLEANEQFF
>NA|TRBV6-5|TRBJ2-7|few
TGTGCCAGCAGTCCGGGACACCTTACCTACGAGCAGTACTTC
CASSPGHLTYEQYF
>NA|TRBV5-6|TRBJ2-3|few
TGTGCCAGCAGCTCCTTAAGTGAAGATACGCAGTATTTT
CASSSLSEDTQYF
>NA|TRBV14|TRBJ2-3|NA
TGTGCCAGCAGCCAAGACTTTTATCCGGGGGTGCAGTATTTT
CASSQDFYPGVQYF
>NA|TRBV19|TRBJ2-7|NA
TGTGCCAGTAGTACCTCGGCAGGGAACTCCTACGAGCAGTACTTC
CASSTSAGNSYEQYF